What follows are 21 T cell receptor beta chains derived from one specimen sequenced in a study of blood T cell repertoires in COVID-19. The assay was immunoSEQ multiplex PCR, and TCRdb's table has in-frame clones only and misses some. The sample records around 370,000 clones, about 90% being singletons. What was sequenced was peripheral blood. These receptors were collected from a man aged 18 to 29 with active or convalescent COVID-19.

The genes are TRBV7-2 and TRBJ1-5; D unclear. The V end lost 4 bases, the J end lost 3 bases, and 13 bases lay between the germline ends. This CDR3 has 15 residues. Germline-derived CDR1 and CDR2 are SGHTA and FQGNSA. In DNA, the CDR3 is TGTGCCAGCAGCTCCAGCGGCATACTCAATCAGCCCCAGCATTTT. Its protein product is CASSSSGILNQPQHF.

The table lists this clone with many counts. CDR3 protein: CASGPFDGELFF. The CDR3 nucleotides read TGTGCCAGTGGGCCTTTCGACGGGGAGCTGTTTTTT. This chain uses TRBV2 with TRBJ2-2, with no clear D. CDR3 length: 12 amino acids. The V gene's germline CDR1 is SNHLY and CDR2 FYNNEI. V was cut by 9 bases and J by 7 bases, with 12 bases left in between.

The rearrangement uses TRBV5-4 and TRBJ2-1; 7 nucleotides align to TRBD2. The germline gives CDR1 SGHNT, CDR2 YYREEE (reference sequence). This CDR3 has 16 residues. V lost 3 bases to trimming and J lost 4 bases; unmatched junction nucleotides: 10. CDR3 protein: CASSSGRDYRYNEQFF. Here the CDR3 DNA reads TGTGCCAGCAGCTCCGGACGGGACTACCGATACAATGAGCAGTTCTTC.

V and J are TRBV24-1 and TRBJ1-2, with TRBD1 identical over 7 bases. The length of the CDR3 is 13 residues. The V gene end was trimmed by 5 bases and the J gene end by 3 bases; junction bases not matched to a gene: 2. Per germline, CDR1 KGHDR and CDR2 SFDVKD. CDR3 sequence reads: CATSVTGDYGYTF. As DNA, the CDR3 is TGTGCCACCAGTGTTACAGGGGACTATGGCTACACCTTC.

V usage is TRBV19 and J usage is TRBJ2-7; D perhaps matches TRBD2 (6 bases). V was pared by 3 bases and J by 0 bases, with 9 bases between. The CDR3 runs to 14 residues. CDR1 is LNHDA and CDR2 is SQIVND in the germline V gene (reference sequence). For the CDR3, the DNA is TGTGCCAGTAGTATTGGGGGGATCTCCTACGAGCAGTACTTC. It is translated as CASSIGGISYEQYF.

The rearrangement links TRBV5-1 to TRBJ2-7; possible D gene TRBD1, 5 bases. Trimming took 0 bases from V and 2 from J, leaving 15 bases between them. Germline V gene lookup returns CDR1 SGHRS and CDR2 YFSETQ. The CDR3 is made up of 16 amino acids. The CDR3 region has the DNA TGCGCCAGCAGCTTGGTGTCCGGCAGGGTTACCTACGAGCAGTACTTC. As protein: CASSLVSGRVTYEQYF.

This clone was seen a single time. The V gene is TRBV18, the J gene TRBJ2-3; 12 positions agree with TRBD2. The V and J ends lost 3 bases and 0 bases, in that order; junction bases with no gene match: 1. Germline loops: CDR1 KGHSH, CDR2 LQKENI. CDR3 length: 16 residues. CDR3 region: CASSPGLAGSTDTQYF. The CDR3 bases are TGTGCCAGCTCACCCGGACTAGCGGGGAGCACAGATACGCAGTATTTT.

The chain is built from TRBV21-1 and TRBJ2-7; TRBD1, as called in the table, went unchecked against the DNA. TRBV21-1 is a pseudogene segment. The CDR3 is made up of 13 amino acids. CDR3 loop: CASKENSSYEQYF. Here the CDR3 DNA reads TGTGCCAGCAAGGAAAACAGTTCCTACGAGCAGTACTTC.

About this clone: Mismatch with germline at one junction end may stem from a read error. The rearrangement uses TRBV6-1 and TRBJ2-6; D is possibly TRBD1 (5 bases). The CDR3 runs 16 residues. Germline loops: CDR1 MNHNS, CDR2 SASEGT. For the CDR3, the DNA is TGTGCCAGCAGTGACCTTAGGCTCTCTGGGGCCAACGTGCTGACTTTC. Amino acid sequence: CASSDLRLSGANVLTF.

This clone was counted a single time. The genes are TRBV28 and TRBJ2-1, with 7 nucleotides matching TRBD1. Germline-derived CDR1 and CDR2 are MDHEN and SYDVKM. This CDR3 is 14 amino acids long. V trimming: 5 bases; J trimming: 5 bases; junction bases outside the gene matches: 6. The CDR3 sequence: CASSRTGTDNEQFF. The CDR3 DNA reads TGTGCCAGCAGTCGGACAGGAACTGACAATGAGCAGTTCTTC.

The rearrangement joins TRBV18 to TRBJ1-1, with 9 nucleotides matching TRBD1. Trimming cost V 5 bases and J 0 bases; bases outside gene matches: 7. The CDR3 is 16 residues long. Looked up from germline, CDR1 is KGHSH and CDR2 is LQKENI. The CDR3: CASSVQGAGMNTEAFF. For the CDR3, the DNA is TGTGCCAGCTCAGTACAGGGGGCTGGGATGAACACTGAAGCTTTCTTT.

This clone came up a few times. The sample contains more than one DNA sequence encoding this CDR3. The chain joins TRBV7-3 to TRBJ2-7; a weak D match, TRBD2 (5 bases). CDR1 SGHTA and CDR2 FQGTGA come from the germline V gene. Trimming cost V 3 bases and J 5 bases, with 11 bases left between them. The CDR3 is 13 residues long. CDR3 bases: TGTGCCAGCAGCTTGGGTGGGGAGAACGAGCAGTACTTC. Translating it yields CASSLGGENEQYF.

The chain has TRBV28 and TRBJ2-7, with 10 bases identical to TRBD1. Germline trimming cut 3 bases from V and 3 bases from J; bases unmatched to any gene: 11. This CDR3 has 17 amino acids. Germline V gene data show CDR1 as MDHEN and CDR2 as SYDVKM. CDR3 sequence: CASSLWDRGQFNYEQYF. The DNA of the CDR3 is TGTGCCAGCAGTTTGTGGGACAGGGGTCAGTTCAACTACGAGCAGTACTTC.

This rearrangement joins TRBV30 to TRBJ1-3; D gene unclear. Trimming removed 2 bases from V and 2 bases from J, with 7 bases in between. Per the germline V gene, CDR1 is GTSNPN and CDR2 is SVGIG (reference sequence). The CDR3 length is 13 residues. This chain's CDR3 is CAWSRDTGNTIYF. CDR3 in DNA: TGTGCCTGGAGTCGGGATACTGGAAACACCATATATTTT.

This clone was observed once. This rearrangement joins TRBV19 to TRBJ1-1; D call uncertain. Germline V CDR1 and CDR2: LNHDA, SQIVND (reference sequence). The V gene lost 3 bases and the J gene lost 4 bases, with 9 bases spanning the gap. The CDR3 length is 13 residues. CDR3 region: CASSIERGTEAFF. CDR3 bases: TGTGCCAGTAGTATCGAGCGAGGCACTGAAGCTTTCTTT.

The chain combines TRBV14 with TRBJ2-2; possible D gene TRBD1, 5 bases. The ends were cut back, 4 bases at V and 8 bases at J, with 20 bases in the middle. Germline CDR1 reads SGHDN; CDR2 reads FVKESK. The CDR3 has 16 amino acids. CDR3 DNA sequence: TGTGCCAGCAGCCGATCCGGGTGGTACAGGAAAGGGGAGCTGTTTTTT. It yields the protein CASSRSGWYRKGELFF.

The chain links TRBV7-8 to TRBJ2-7; 7 bases agree with TRBD1. The germline CDR1 and CDR2 sequences are SGHVS and FQNEAQ. This CDR3 has 12 residues. J lost 9 bases, V lost 0 bases, and 2 bases had no gene match. The CDR3 region has the DNA TGTGCCAGCAGCTTAGCAGGGGGCGGGCAGTACTTC. This codes for CASSLAGGGQYF.

The chain uses TRBV24-1 and TRBJ2-3, with 11 bases that match TRBD1. The CDR3 sequence is 18 residues long. Trimming removed 3 bases from V and 4 bases from J; junction bases left unmatched: 11. CDR1 KGHDR and CDR2 SFDVKD come from the germline V gene. CDR3 sequence reads: CATSDPLPSGQGADTQYF. The CDR3 bases are TGTGCCACCAGTGATCCCTTGCCGTCGGGACAGGGGGCAGATACGCAGTATTTT.

The chain links TRBV5-1 to TRBJ2-7, with D perhaps matching TRBD2 (6 bases). Germline values: CDR1 SGHRS, CDR2 YFSETQ. This CDR3 is 15 amino acids long. Trimming shortened V by 2 bases and J by 3 bases, and 15 bases separated the two germline ends. CDR3 sequence (DNA): TGCGCCAGCAGCTTTATCACCGGCGGGGACTACGAGCAGTACTTC. Encoded protein: CASSFITGGDYEQYF.

This clone came up once. This chain uses TRBV19 with TRBJ1-5; 10 bases align to TRBD1. The CDR3 is 14 residues long. CDR1 is LNHDA, CDR2 SQIVND, per germline (reference sequence). J gave up 6 bases and V 10 bases, and 9 bases lay outside the gene matches. For the CDR3, the DNA is TGTGCCACCAAGGACAGGGGGATTAGTCAGCCCCAGCATTTT. Its translation: CATKDRGISQPQHF.

The chain couples TRBV18 to TRBJ1-6, with a weak D call TRBD1 (5 bases). The CDR3 is 14 residues long. Trimming removed 1 base from V and 8 bases from J, with 9 bases in between. CDR1 KGHSH and CDR2 LQKENI come from the germline V gene. CDR3 in DNA: TGTGCCAGCTCACCACGACAGATGGATTCACCCCTCCACTTT. Its translation is CASSPRQMDSPLHF.